The entry below gives a single TCR beta chain sequence along with its context. Trimming took 6 bases from V and 6 from J, leaving 12 bases between them. This CDR3 comprises 13 residues. The record originates from a study of blood T cell repertoires in COVID-19. Profiling relied on immunoSEQ multiplex PCR, and the TCRdb table lists in-frame clones only, not all of them. The sample carries about 250,000 clones, around 80% recorded once. The receptor was isolated from a man aged 40-49 years with active or convalescent COVID-19. The chain carries TRBV12-3 or TRBV12-4 and TRBJ1-5, with D uncertain. Source material: peripheral blood. The CDR3 is CASRKGGGQPQHF. In nucleotides, the CDR3 is TGTGCCAGCAGGAAGGGAGGAGGTCAGCCCCAGCATTTT.